The clone carrying this TCR beta chain has only one observation. Its antigen is unidentified. One junction end disagrees with the germline gene, perhaps due to a read error. PCR amplification relied on 60 Vbeta primers (plus 13 Jbeta primers). Produced via immunoSEQ multiplex PCR; TCRdb's table is partial and in-frame only. The repertoire includes about 98,000 clones, about 70% of them detected once, and approximately 1.1% sits in the top ten. The data derive from a study of cytomegalovirus exposure and HLA in healthy donors. Study details: Of roughly 360 genotyped donors, more than 65% grouped in the Caucasian-associated ancestry cluster. General study points: Being productive about 87% or about 30% of the time was typical of most TCR beta V segments in an earlier analysis.

The length of the CDR3 is 15 residues. CDR1 SGHTA and CDR2 FQGNSA come from the germline V gene. V and J are TRBV7-2 and TRBJ2-7; D is possibly TRBD1 (6 bases). This sequence originates from a female donor in good health and CMV-seronegative. Sequences were obtained from PBMCs. Here the CDR3 DNA reads TGTGCCAGCAGCTTAGGGGGGCAGGGTAGCTACGAGCAGTACTTT. This translates into CASSLGGQGSYEQYF. Looking up the rest from reference TRBV7-2 and TRBJ2-7 gives the full variable domain: GAGVSQSPSNKVTEKGKDVELRCDPISGHTALYWYRQSLGQGLEFLIYFQGNSAPDKSGLPSDRFSAERTGGSVSTLTIQRTQQEDSAVYLCASSLGGQGSYEQYFGPGTRLTVT.